The entry below gives a single T cell receptor beta chain sequence along with its context. Antigen: not known. This specimen belongs to a study of T cell repertoires in cytomegalovirus infection. Study summary: Indicated by public TCR beta signatures were CMV infection and matching HLA type.

Using its own MiXCR run on the reads, TCRdb lists one record per CDR3 protein. This sample has about 350,000 distinct CDR3 sequences, with about 35% found just once. Germline V gene lookup returns CDR1 SGHVS and CDR2 FQNEAQ. V lost 4 bases to trimming and J lost 3 bases, with 12 bases between them. The CDR3 has 14 amino acids. The chain links TRBV7-8 to TRBJ1-2; D is unresolved. Sample: cultured PBMCs, taken from culture after CMV antigen stimulation. This TCR was recovered from a human donor in good health (CMV status not recorded). Some clones in this sample may be carry-over from other donors' samples. CDR3 region: CASSWDLGDYGYTF. The CDR3 bases are TGTGCCAGCAGCTGGGATCTTGGGGACTATGGCTACACCTTC.